This entry lists 24 T cell receptor beta chains sequenced from one sample in a study of post-analysis software for immune sequencing data (dated by TCRdb to about 2015). Findings and caveats that apply to the study as a whole: Significantly higher frequencies in patients than in controls were found for several TRBV segments, including TRBV5-6, TRBV5-1 and TRBV20-1.

Antigens of these TCRs are unknown. The library was obtained by PCR. The instrument was an Illumina HiSeq 2500. Unique molecular identifiers were incorporated into TCR beta cDNA libraries to reduce PCR and sequencing biases. Using fastp trimming at Q25 and MiXCR clonotype assembly, TCRdb reanalyzed the public sequencing data and kept in-frame beta chains. Every CDR3 protein is listed once, alongside the most common genes and DNA of its rows. Present in this sample are roughly 430,000 distinct CDR3 sequences, over 30% of which were seen just once. 6.5% to 8% of the sample is in the top ten clones. Specimen: blood. Every receptor here comes from a girl aged 2-10 years with multiple sclerosis.

This clonotype turned up a few times. The V gene is TRBV5-1, the J gene TRBJ2-7, with D hard to call. The last part of the DNA fits TRBJ2-5 better; the J call may be wrong. CDR1 is SGHRS and CDR2 is YFSETQ in the germline V gene. The CDR3 has 13 residues. CDR3 sequence reads: CASRDGNRETQYF. The CDR3, as DNA: TGCGCCAGCAGAGATGGGAATCGGGAGACCCAGTACTTC.

This chain uses TRBV29-1 with TRBJ2-1; no reliable D call. Germline V gene data show CDR1 as SQVTM and CDR2 as ANQGSEA. V was pared by 1 base and J by 3 bases, with 16 bases between. The CDR3 has 16 residues. DNA of the CDR3: TGCAGCGTTGAAGCAAAGGGAACCACTTTCTACAATGAGCAGTTCTTC. Translation: CSVEAKGTTFYNEQFF.

This clonotype showed up just a few times. The rearrangement uses TRBV7-6 and TRBJ1-1; unclear D gene. V was trimmed by 0 bases and J by 1 base, leaving 3 bases between them. The CDR3 is made up of 13 amino acids. Germline lookup yields CDR1 SGHVS and CDR2 FNYEAQ. CDR3 sequence: CASSLARNTEAFF. The DNA of the CDR3 is TGTGCCAGCAGCTTAGCGAGGAACACTGAAGCTTTCTTT.

V gene TRBV7-9 combines with J gene TRBJ2-7; D unresolved. The germline V gene encodes CDR1 SEHNR and CDR2 FQNEAQ (reference sequence). V lost 3 bases, J lost 3 bases, and 9 bases lay in between. CDR3 length: 13 residues. The CDR3: CASSFKSSYEQYF. The CDR3 DNA is TGTGCCAGCAGCTTCAAGTCAAGCTACGAGCAGTACTTC.

V and J are TRBV19 and TRBJ1-2, with TRBD1 matching 11 bases. The CDR3 spans 13 residues. CDR1 LNHDA and CDR2 SQIVND come from the germline V gene (reference sequence). V shed 7 bases and J 8 bases; nucleotides not matched to a gene: 6. CDR3 amino acids: CASIRTGGRGYTF. DNA for the CDR3: TGTGCCAGTATCCGGACAGGGGGCAGAGGCTACACCTTC.

This clonotype was observed once. The V gene is TRBV10-3, the J gene TRBJ2-1; 8 nucleotides line up with TRBD1. Germline assignment: CDR1 ENHRY and CDR2 SYGVKD. J gave up 0 bases and V 6 bases, and 4 bases lay outside the gene matches. The CDR3 covers 15 residues. The CDR3 loop reads CAIRWGQDSYNEQFF. In DNA form, the CDR3 reads TGTGCCATCAGATGGGGACAGGACTCCTACAATGAGCAGTTCTTC.

This clonotype was recorded at least ten times. The V gene is TRBV4-3, the J gene TRBJ1-4, with D maybe TRBD1 (5 bases). V was trimmed by 2 bases and J by 5 bases, leaving 12 bases between them. From germline, CDR1 is LGHNA and CDR2 YSLEER. The CDR3 sequence is 15 residues long. CDR3 in amino acids: CASSQSQGSNEKLFF. The CDR3 coding sequence is TGCGCCAGCAGCCAATCTCAGGGCTCGAATGAAAAACTGTTTTTT.

The chain uses TRBV4-2 and TRBJ2-5, with no clear D. V was shortened by 1 base and J by 5 bases, with 11 bases between the two germline ends. Looked up from germline, CDR1 is LGHNA and CDR2 is YNFKEQ. The CDR3 length is 14 residues. The chain's CDR3 is CASSQVMGSETQYF. The CDR3 nucleotides read TGTGCCAGCAGCCAAGTAATGGGCTCGGAGACCCAGTACTTC.

This sequence joins TRBV7-2 and TRBJ1-5, with D possibly matching TRBD1 (6 bases). V was pared by 6 bases and J by 0 bases, with 9 bases between. The germline gives CDR1 SGHTA, CDR2 FQGNSA. The CDR3 is 14 residues long. CDR3 nucleotide sequence: TGTACCAGCAGTTGGACAGATAGCAATCAGCCCCAGCATTTT. This sequence encodes CTSSWTDSNQPQHF.

This clonotype has just a few counts. The chain links TRBV3-1 to TRBJ2-3; TRBD2 might be the D (6 bases). Germline CDR1 is LGHDT and CDR2 is YNNKEL (reference sequence). V shed 2 bases and J shed 1 base, with 13 bases lying between them. This CDR3 has 16 amino acids. CDR3 sequence: CASSQKWRGGTDTQYF. The CDR3 nucleotides read TGTGCCAGCAGCCAAAAATGGCGGGGCGGCACAGATACGCAGTATTTT.

This clonotype was found a few times. The rearrangement uses TRBV6-6 and TRBJ2-5, with D possibly TRBD1 on 6 matching bases. This CDR3 is 17 amino acids long. Per the germline V gene, CDR1 is MNHNY and CDR2 is SVGAGI (reference sequence). Trimming took 2 bases from V and 3 from J, leaving 19 bases between them. The CDR3 DNA reads as TGTGCCAGCAGTTACCCCCTCCCTGACGGGACAAAAGAGACCCAGTACTTC. Protein product: CASSYPLPDGTKETQYF.

The table lists this clonotype with a few counts. The chain combines TRBV27 with TRBJ2-7; TRBD1 aligns across 7 bases. Germline V gives CDR1 MNHEY, CDR2 SMNVEV (reference sequence). CDR3 size: 16 residues. The V and J ends lost 3 bases and 4 bases, in that order; junction bases with no gene match: 12. The CDR3, as DNA: TGTGCCAGCAGTTTTATCGCGACAGGGTCGAGGTACGAGCAGTACTTC. Translated: CASSFIATGSRYEQYF.

The chain combines TRBV11-1 with TRBJ1-1, with D unclear. CDR1 is SGHAT, CDR2 FQDESV, per germline (reference sequence). The CDR3 length is 17 residues. V gave up 2 bases and J gave up 4 bases, with 20 bases separating them. CDR3 in DNA: TGTGCCAGCAGCTTACTAATCGGATCGGGCAGTTTCACTGAAGCTTTCTTT. Its protein product is CASSLLIGSGSFTEAFF.

This clonotype was seen a few times. The rearrangement links TRBV9 to TRBJ1-4; a possible D gene is TRBD1 (5 bases). The CDR3 runs 15 residues. The germline V and J ends were trimmed by 0 bases and 5 bases, with 11 bases remaining between them. Germline V gene sequence: CDR1 SGDLS, CDR2 YYNGEE. CDR3 DNA: TGTGCCAGCAGCGTAGAGTGGGGCCGGAATGAAAAACTGTTTTTT. Translating gives CASSVEWGRNEKLFF.

This clonotype showed up just once. This sequence joins TRBV2 and TRBJ2-6; 12 nucleotides agree with TRBD1. The germline CDR1 and CDR2 sequences are SNHLY and FYNNEI. The ends lost 9 bases at V and 4 bases at J; junction bases unmatched: 1. This CDR3 spans 14 amino acids. Here the CDR3 reads CARGQGAGANVLTF. The CDR3 coding sequence is TGTGCCAGGGGACAGGGGGCCGGGGCCAACGTCCTGACTTTC.

CDR3 sequence: CASRKGTVNTEAFF. CDR3 in DNA: TGTGCCAGCAGGAAAGGGACGGTGAACACTGAAGCTTTCTTT. The chain recombines TRBV6-5 with TRBJ1-1; D is possibly TRBD1 (5 bases). V shed 6 bases and J shed 0 bases, with 11 bases lying between them. The germline CDR1 and CDR2 sequences are MNHEY and SVGAGI. This CDR3 region has 14 residues.

The chain is built from TRBV7-2 and TRBJ2-4; 15 bases agree with TRBD2. Per germline, CDR1 SGHTA and CDR2 FQGNSA. This CDR3 spans 16 amino acids. The ends lost 5 bases at V and 7 bases at J; junction bases unmatched: 6. The CDR3 loop is CASSLGLAGGWNIQYF. The CDR3 DNA follows: TGTGCCAGCAGCCTCGGACTAGCGGGAGGGTGGAACATTCAGTACTTC.

J is TRBJ1-6 and V is TRBV28, with 7 nucleotides matching TRBD1. Germline trimming cut 5 bases from V and 7 bases from J; bases unmatched to any gene: 8. The germline V gene has CDR1 MDHEN and CDR2 SYDVKM. This CDR3 has 15 amino acids. Written as DNA, the CDR3 is TGTGCCAGCAGTACTCCCGGGACAGCGAATTCACCCCTCCACTTT. The encoded protein is CASSTPGTANSPLHF.

This rearrangement joins TRBV7-2 to TRBJ2-2; 7 bases agree with TRBD2. Germline values: CDR1 SGHTA, CDR2 FQGNSA. The length of the CDR3 is 13 residues. This chain's CDR3 is CAKTGGNTGELFF. CDR3 nucleotides: TGTGCGAAAACGGGGGGAAACACCGGGGAGCTGTTTTTT.

The chain carries TRBV7-9 and TRBJ2-7; 8 nucleotides line up with TRBD2. Germline CDR1 is SEHNR and CDR2 is FQNEAQ (reference sequence). This CDR3 has 15 residues. With V trimmed by 4 bases and J by 2 bases, 7 bases remained unmatched. The CDR3 DNA follows: TGTGCCAGCAGCTGGGGTACTAGCGGACCCTACGAGCAGTACTTC. Protein sequence: CASSWGTSGPYEQYF.

J is TRBJ2-7 and V is TRBV6-5; 12 bases agree with TRBD1. Germline V gene sequence: CDR1 MNHEY, CDR2 SVGAGI. Germline trimming cut 5 bases from V and 7 bases from J; bases unmatched to any gene: 9. The CDR3 length is 15 residues. CDR3 DNA: TGTGCCAGCAGTATCCGGGACAGGGGGCTTAGGGAGCAGTACTTC. Translating it yields CASSIRDRGLREQYF.

A few counts support this clonotype. V usage is TRBV14 and J usage is TRBJ1-2; 7 nucleotides line up with TRBD1. Trimming at V came to 3 bases and at J to 6 bases, leaving 10 bases not matched to a gene. The CDR3 runs 15 residues. The germline V gene encodes CDR1 SGHDN and CDR2 FVKESK. CDR3 bases: TGTGCCAGCAGCCAGAATACAGGGGTGAGGCATGGCTACACCTTC. Encoded protein: CASSQNTGVRHGYTF.

The chain couples TRBV28 to TRBJ1-2; no clear D. V was pared by 6 bases and J by 7 bases, with 15 bases between. Germline V CDR1 and CDR2: MDHEN, SYDVKM. The length of the CDR3 is 13 residues. The CDR3 DNA is TGTGCCAGCAGCCATCTAACTGGACTTGGCTACACCTTC. The encoded protein is CASSHLTGLGYTF.

The genes are TRBV29-1 and TRBJ2-3; D is possibly TRBD2 (5 bases). Trimming shortened V by 6 bases and J by 0 bases, and 13 bases separated the two germline ends. This CDR3 region has 14 residues. From germline, CDR1 is SQVTM and CDR2 ANQGSEA. CDR3 bases: TGCAGCGTCTTGACGTGGACTAGCACAGATACGCAGTATTTT. Protein product: CSVLTWTSTDTQYF.